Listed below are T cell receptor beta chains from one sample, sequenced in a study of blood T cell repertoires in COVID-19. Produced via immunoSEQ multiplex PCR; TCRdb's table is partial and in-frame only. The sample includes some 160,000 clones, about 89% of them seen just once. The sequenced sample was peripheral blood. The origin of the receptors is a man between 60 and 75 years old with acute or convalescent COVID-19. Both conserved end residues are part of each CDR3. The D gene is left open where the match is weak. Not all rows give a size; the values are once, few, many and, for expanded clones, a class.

TGTGCCAGCAGCCAAGAAGGGACTAGCGGCGCTGGGGATACGCAGTATTTT | CASSQEGTSGAGDTQYF | TRBJ2-3 | TRBD2 | TRBV4-2 | once
TGCGCCAGCAGCTCGGGAAGTGCAGTCAAAAACATTCAGTACTTC | CASSSGSAVKNIQYF | TRBJ2-4 | - | TRBV5-1 | -
TGTGCCAGCATCCCGGAGGGGACAGGGCTCTATGGCTACACCTTC | CASIPEGTGLYGYTF | TRBJ1-2 | TRBD1 | TRBV2 | -
TGTGCCAGTAGTATCGGACTTGCTGTCGGCTACACCTTC | CASSIGLAVGYTF | TRBJ1-2 | - | TRBV19 | -
TGTGCCAGCAGTGGGCCGGGACAGCCAACTAATGAAAAACTGTTTTTT | CASSGPGQPTNEKLFF | TRBJ1-4 | TRBD1 | TRBV6-1 | -
TGTGCCAGTAGTATAACAGTCTATAGCAATCAGCCCCAGCATTTT | CASSITVYSNQPQHF | TRBJ1-5 | - | TRBV19 | -
TGTGCCAGCTCACCCATCTGGGGAGGGATCTCTGGAAACACCATATATTTT | CASSPIWGGISGNTIYF | TRBJ1-3 | - | TRBV18 | -
TGTGCCAGCAGTCCTGGACAGGGTTCCTACGAGCAGTACTTC | CASSPGQGSYEQYF | TRBJ2-7 | TRBD1 | TRBV6-6 | -
TGTGCCAGCTCACCTCTCGGGGACAGAGGAAATTCACCCCTCCACTTT | CASSPLGDRGNSPLHF | TRBJ1-6 | TRBD1 | TRBV18 | -
TGTGCCAGCAGACTCGCGGGCGGCCGGGCCAACGTCCTGACTTTC | CASRLAGGRANVLTF | TRBJ2-6 | - | TRBV11-2 | -
TGTGCCACCAGCAGAGGAGTTGAGGCAGGGGTTCAATATGGCTACACCTTC | CATSRGVEAGVQYGYTF | TRBJ1-2 | - | TRBV15 | -
TGTGCCACCAGTGACGAGACGGACAGGTACTCTGGGGCCAACGTCCTGACTTTC | CATSDETDRYSGANVLTF | TRBJ2-6 | TRBD1 | TRBV24-1 | -
TGTGCCTTGAAGGGGCCGGGCGCATACAATGAGCAGTTCTTC | CALKGPGAYNEQFF | TRBJ2-1 | - | TRBV10-3 | -
TGCGCCAGCAGCTTGGCGGCTAGCGCCCGCACAGATACGCAGTATTTT | CASSLAASARTDTQYF | TRBJ2-3 | - | TRBV5-1 | -
TGTGCCAGTAAGGGTGTCCGGACAGGCGACGAGCAGTACTTC | CASKGVRTGDEQYF | TRBJ2-7 | TRBD1 | TRBV19 | -
TGTGCCAGCAGCCGCGGACAGGCCTCCTCCTACGAGCAGTACTTC | CASSRGQASSYEQYF | TRBJ2-7 | TRBD1 | TRBV4-2 | -
TGTGCCTGGATCTCAGGGACTGAAGCTTTCTTT | CAWISGTEAFF | TRBJ1-1 | - | TRBV30 | -
TGTGCCACCCAACAGGGCGGGTACGAGCAGTACTTC | CATQQGGYEQYF | TRBJ2-7 | - | TRBV7-9 | -
TGTGCCAGCAGTTTAGTACAGGGTGGCAATCAGCCCCAGCATTTT | CASSLVQGGNQPQHF | TRBJ1-5 | - | TRBV27 | -
TGCGCCAGCACCGAGAGGGGGACAGGGGCCGACCGGGGTAATTCACCCCTCCACTTT | CASTERGTGADRGNSPLHF | TRBJ1-6 | TRBD1 | TRBV5-1 | -
TGTGCCACCAGTGATTTCGCCCCGGGATCTACCGGGGGGTATGGCTACACCTTC | CATSDFAPGSTGGYGYTF | TRBJ1-2 | - | TRBV24-1 | -
TGTGCCTGGAGTGTACCGCCCCGGGTTGTCTATGGCTACACCTTC | CAWSVPPRVVYGYTF | TRBJ1-2 | - | TRBV30 | -
TGCGCCAGCAGCATGGATGGAGGCAGGGGTAACATTCAGTACTTC | CASSMDGGRGNIQYF | TRBJ2-4 | - | TRBV5-1 | -
TGTGCCAGCAGTGACGTCGACACAAACACCGGGGAGCTGTTTTTT | CASSDVDTNTGELFF | TRBJ2-2 | - | TRBV6-4 | -
TGTGCCCCCAAAGAGGGTATCGCTTATGGCTACACCTTC | CAPKEGIAYGYTF | TRBJ1-2 | - | TRBV30 | -
TGTGCCAGCAGTCCGCGACAGGTCTCTGGAAACACCATATATTTT | CASSPRQVSGNTIYF | TRBJ1-3 | - | TRBV6-5 | -
TGCGCCAGCAGCCAATACGGAGGGCACACTGAAGCTTTCTTT | CASSQYGGHTEAFF | TRBJ1-1 | - | TRBV4-1 | -
TGTGCCAGCAGTAAAAGACCGGGACAGGGGGATTCACCCCTCCACTTT | CASSKRPGQGDSPLHF | TRBJ1-6 | TRBD1 | TRBV3-1/TRBV3-2 | -
TGTGCCAGCAGCTTGAGGAGATTGAACACTGAAGCTTTCTTT | CASSLRRLNTEAFF | TRBJ1-1 | - | TRBV5-6 | -
TGTGCCAGTAGTGGTACCGGGACAGGGGAAGAAAAACTGTTTTTT | CASSGTGTGEEKLFF | TRBJ1-4 | TRBD1 | TRBV19 | -
TGTGCCAGCAGGGGGACTAGCGGGGTCGAGCAGTACTTC | CASRGTSGVEQYF | TRBJ2-7 | TRBD2 | TRBV5-4 | -